A single sample is the source of the 15 T cell receptor beta chains below, sequenced in a study of technical replicates of blood from a handful of donors. TCRdb keeps only in-frame clones here, not all; method: immunoSEQ multiplex PCR. Among some 76,000 clones listed, 95% to 98% were seen once. Sequencing was performed on T cells isolated from PBMCs. These TCRs come from a human donor in good health.

V usage is TRBV7-9 and J usage is TRBJ2-1; TRBD2 is a possible D gene (5 bases). The length of the CDR3 is 16 residues. The germline V gene has CDR1 SEHNR and CDR2 FQNEAQ (reference sequence). V dropped 2 bases and J dropped 6 bases, with 17 bases sitting between them. CDR3 DNA: TGTGCCAGCAGCTTATGGAGAGCGGAGAGGGCCAATGAGCAGTTCTTC. It is translated as CASSLWRAERANEQFF.

The V and J genes are TRBV10-1 and TRBJ2-7; a weak D match, TRBD2 (6 bases). V lost 5 bases and J lost 6, with 14 bases in between. There are 13 residues in the CDR3. Germline values: CDR1 WNHNN, CDR2 SYGVQD (reference sequence). CDR3 sequence: CASSTDFGSEQYF. CDR3 sequence (DNA): TGCGCCAGCAGTACCGATTTCGGGAGCGAGCAGTACTTC.

CDR3 nucleotide sequence: TGTGCCAGCAGTAGGACAGGGAGGAAGGGCAATCAGCCCCAGCATTTT. It translates to CASSRTGRKGNQPQHF. The J gene is TRBJ1-5, the V gene TRBV27, with 8 bases identical to TRBD1. This CDR3 comprises 16 residues. Per the germline V gene, CDR1 is MNHEY and CDR2 is SMNVEV (reference sequence). With 5 bases clipped from V and 2 bases from J, the junction kept 8 bases outside the gene matches.

The rearrangement joins TRBV9 to TRBJ1-1; D ambiguous. Per the germline V gene, CDR1 is SGDLS and CDR2 is YYNGEE. The CDR3 totals 15 residues. The V end was cut by 0 bases, the J end by 0 bases, with 9 bases between. The CDR3 DNA reads TGTGCCAGCAGCGTAGGGAGAGCGTTGAACACTGAAGCTTTCTTT. As protein: CASSVGRALNTEAFF.

This chain links TRBV4-1 with TRBJ1-3, with D tentatively TRBD1 (5 bases). From germline, CDR1 is MGHRA and CDR2 YSYEKL. The CDR3 extends over 15 amino acids. Trimming shortened V by 0 bases and J by 3 bases, and 9 bases separated the two germline ends. CDR3 nucleotides: TGCGCCAGCAGCCAAGATCGGGGGAGTGGAAACACCATATATTTT. It specifies CASSQDRGSGNTIYF.

The V gene is TRBV27, the J gene TRBJ1-5; the D is unclear. Trimming removed 7 bases at V and 6 bases at J, with 16 bases between. Germline V gene lookup returns CDR1 MNHEY and CDR2 SMNVEV (reference sequence). This CDR3 region has 14 residues. The CDR3 here is CASNPGLSRQPQHF. CDR3 coding DNA: TGTGCCAGCAACCCCGGACTGAGTCGTCAGCCCCAGCATTTT.

The J gene is TRBJ2-7, the V gene TRBV5-1; D perhaps matches TRBD1 (5 bases). Trimming cost V 1 base and J 0 bases, with 11 bases left between them. Germline V gene lookup returns CDR1 SGHRS and CDR2 YFSETQ. The length of the CDR3 is 15 residues. CDR3 sequence: CASSLNAGSSYEQYF. DNA of the CDR3: TGCGCCAGCAGCTTGAATGCAGGGTCCTCCTACGAGCAGTACTTC.

CDR3 sequence reads: CASSYAGQANYGYTF. The CDR3 DNA sequence: TGTGCCAGCAGTTACGCTGGACAGGCTAACTATGGCTACACCTTC. The V call is TRBV2, the J call TRBJ1-2, with TRBD1 matching 7 bases. The CDR3 contains 15 residues. Germline values: CDR1 SNHLY, CDR2 FYNNEI. Trimming at V came to 5 bases and at J to 0 bases, leaving 6 bases not matched to a gene.

The V and J genes are TRBV9 and TRBJ2-2; the D gene is possibly TRBD1 (5 bases). V dropped 3 bases and J dropped 6 bases, with 9 bases sitting between them. The germline CDR1 and CDR2 sequences are SGDLS and YYNGEE. CDR3 length equals 13 residues. The CDR3 DNA is TGTGCCAGCAGCGCACAGGTATCCGGGGAGCTGTTTTTT. Protein sequence: CASSAQVSGELFF.

The genes are TRBV19 and TRBJ1-2; 7 nucleotides align to TRBD1. In germline, CDR1 is LNHDA, CDR2 SQIVND (reference sequence). This CDR3 comprises 15 residues. V shed 5 bases, J shed 0 bases, and the junction held 6 bases outside the gene matches. The CDR3 DNA is TGTGCCAGTAGTCTAGGGACAGTAGCTAACTATGGCTACACCTTC. Its translation is CASSLGTVANYGYTF.

This chain uses TRBV2 with TRBJ1-2; 7 nucleotides agree with TRBD1. Germline V CDR1 and CDR2: SNHLY, FYNNEI. The CDR3 totals 16 residues. Trimming removed 7 bases from V and 3 bases from J; junction bases left unmatched: 14. Here the CDR3 reads CASMGTGEFRHYGYTF. The CDR3, as DNA: TGTGCCAGCATGGGAACAGGGGAATTTAGACACTATGGCTACACCTTC.

The chain is built from TRBV28 and TRBJ2-1; 10 bases align to TRBD2. J gave up 7 bases and V 7 bases, and 10 bases lay outside the gene matches. Germline V gene lookup returns CDR1 MDHEN and CDR2 SYDVKM. The CDR3 totals 15 residues. The DNA for the CDR3 is TGTGCCAGCAAAGTATCGAGCGGGAGGGGGAATGAGCAGTTCTTC. It is translated as CASKVSSGRGNEQFF.

J is TRBJ1-1 and V is TRBV6-5; D gene uncertain. Trimming pared 6 bases from V and 6 bases from J, leaving 11 bases between. Germline CDR1 is MNHEY and CDR2 is SVGAGI. The CDR3 is made up of 12 amino acids. This CDR3 is CASSSVQAEAFF. DNA for the CDR3: TGTGCCAGCAGCTCCGTACAAGCTGAAGCTTTCTTT.

V and J are TRBV19 and TRBJ2-3; D is unclear. The CDR3 is made up of 15 amino acids. The V end was cut by 4 bases, the J end by 2 bases, with 13 bases between. Germline-derived CDR1 and CDR2 are LNHDA and SQIVND (reference sequence). In DNA, the CDR3 is TGTGCCAGTAGTAGCGCCCTTAGTCCCACAGATACGCAGTATTTT. Protein: CASSSALSPTDTQYF.

The J gene is TRBJ1-2, the V gene TRBV11-1; D is ambiguous. Trimming left V 2 bases short and J 2 bases short, with 12 bases between. The CDR3 loop spans 15 amino acids. Germline V gene lookup returns CDR1 SGHAT and CDR2 FQDESV (reference sequence). In DNA, the CDR3 is TGTGCCAGCAGCTTATCAACTCTTGCGAACTATGGCTACACCTTC. Protein: CASSLSTLANYGYTF.